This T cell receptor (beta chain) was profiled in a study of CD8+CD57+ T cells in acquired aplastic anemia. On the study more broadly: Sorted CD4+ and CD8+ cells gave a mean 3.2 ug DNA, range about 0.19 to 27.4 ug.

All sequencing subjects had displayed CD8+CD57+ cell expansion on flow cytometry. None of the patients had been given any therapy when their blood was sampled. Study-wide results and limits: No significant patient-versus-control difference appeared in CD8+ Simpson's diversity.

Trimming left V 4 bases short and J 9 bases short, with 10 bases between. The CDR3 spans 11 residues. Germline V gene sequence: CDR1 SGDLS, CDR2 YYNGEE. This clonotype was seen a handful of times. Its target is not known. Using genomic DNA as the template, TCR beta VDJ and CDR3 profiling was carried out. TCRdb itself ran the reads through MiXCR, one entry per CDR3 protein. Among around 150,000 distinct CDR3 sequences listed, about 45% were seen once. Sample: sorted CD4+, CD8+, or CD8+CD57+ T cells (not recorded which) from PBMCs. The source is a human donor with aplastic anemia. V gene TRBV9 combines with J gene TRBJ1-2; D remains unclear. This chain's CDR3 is CASSLAPSYTF. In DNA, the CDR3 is TGTGCCAGCAGCTTAGCCCCCAGCTACACCTTC. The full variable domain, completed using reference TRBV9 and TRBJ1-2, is DSGVTQTPKHLITATGQRVTLRCSPRSGDLSVYWYQQSLDQGLQFLIQYYNGEERAKGNILERFSAQQFPDLHSELNLSSLELGDSALYFCASSLAPSYTFGSGTRLTVV.